The sequence of this T cell receptor beta chain was determined in a study of blood T cell repertoires in COVID-19. In the study overall: T cells, B-cell-depleted T cells, or PBMCs provided the cDNA or gDNA that served as material.

In the source study's methods: Estimated nucleated cell counts came from reference gene primer amplification. This table comes from immunoSEQ multiplex PCR, and its TCRdb copy is limited to in-frame clones, with some not included. Clone size and the V and J calls come from that table; the DNA yielded D and trimming. The repertoire consists of tens of thousands of clones, with roughly 89% occurring once and the leading ten covering about 3.9%. V was cut by 1 base and J by 2 bases, with 6 bases left in between. This CDR3 has 14 residues. Germline V CDR1 and CDR2: LNHNV, YYDKDF (reference sequence). Only one count was recorded for this clone.

Sequencing used peripheral blood. This TCR was sampled from a human donor in a cohort sampled during active COVID-19. V gene TRBV15 combines with J gene TRBJ1-3, with D perhaps TRBD1 (5 bases). The DNA for the CDR3 is TGTGCCACCAGCAGAGCGGGGGCTGGAAACACCATATATTTT. It translates to CATSRAGAGNTIYF.